The 19 T cell receptor beta chains presented below share a single source sample, sequenced in a study of cytomegalovirus exposure and HLA in healthy donors. PCR primers comprised 60 Vbeta and 13 Jbeta primers. The table came from immunoSEQ multiplex PCR; TCRdb's copy has only in-frame clones and leaves some out. Seen here are 75,000 to 100,000 clones, approximately 79% observed once, and the top ten hold less than 2%. Sequencing input: PBMCs. The origin of the receptors is a male donor in good health and CMV-seronegative.

This chain uses TRBV30 with TRBJ2-1; 11 nucleotides align to TRBD2. Per germline, CDR1 GTSNPN and CDR2 SVGIG (reference sequence). After removal of 1 base from V and 2 bases from J, the junction contained 4 bases not matched to a gene. The CDR3 totals 16 residues. Written as DNA, the CDR3 is TGTGCCTGGAGTGCCCCGACTAGCGGGACCTACAATGAGCAGTTCTTC. Protein product: CAWSAPTSGTYNEQFF.

CDR3 loop: CASSLKGGLAGEYEQYF. In DNA, the CDR3 is TGTGCCAGCAGCCTCAAGGGGGGGCTAGCGGGAGAATACGAGCAGTACTTC. The V call is TRBV7-9, the J call TRBJ2-7; 10 nucleotides line up with TRBD2. Germline loops: CDR1 SEHNR, CDR2 FQNEAQ (reference sequence). The CDR3 contains 17 residues. V was clipped by 5 bases and J by 4 bases; unmatched bases: 14.

The V gene is TRBV7-3, the J gene TRBJ2-3, with TRBD2 matching over 12 bases. The ends lost 3 bases at V and 9 bases at J; junction bases unmatched: 10. In germline, CDR1 is SGHTA, CDR2 FQGTGA. The CDR3 has 16 residues. The CDR3 region has the DNA TGTGCCAGCAGCTTTGGCGAGGCTAGCGGGAGGGGGACGCAGTATTTT. Protein: CASSFGEASGRGTQYF.

The chain couples TRBV29-1 to TRBJ2-7; either TRBD1 or TRBD2 may supply D (5 bases each). The V and J ends lost 7 bases and 0 bases respectively, with 10 bases between them. The germline CDR1 and CDR2 sequences are SQVTM and ANQGSEA. The CDR3 is made up of 12 amino acids. The CDR3 spells CSAEGSSYEQYF. CDR3 coding DNA: TGCAGCGCTGAGGGGAGCTCCTACGAGCAGTACTTC.

The chain has TRBV13 and TRBJ1-2, with D maybe TRBD1 (6 bases). Germline values: CDR1 PRHDT, CDR2 FYEKMQ (reference sequence). Trimming left V 5 bases short and J 0 bases short, with 16 bases between. This CDR3 contains 16 residues. This CDR3 reads CASSPGVPYSNYGYTF. In DNA, the CDR3 is TGTGCCAGCAGCCCAGGGGTCCCCTACTCTAACTATGGCTACACCTTC.

The chain carries TRBV29-1 and TRBJ2-1; 7 bases line up with TRBD2. The J segment lost 0 bases and the V segment lost 3 bases, leaving 5 bases of the junction unmatched. The germline CDR1 and CDR2 sequences are SQVTM and ANQGSEA. The CDR3 has 15 residues. The CDR3 loop reads CSVEGRENSYNEQFF. DNA for the CDR3: TGCAGCGTTGAGGGGCGGGAGAACTCCTACAATGAGCAGTTCTTC.

The gene calls are TRBV2 and TRBJ2-7; D is perhaps TRBD1 (6 bases). Germline V gene sequence: CDR1 SNHLY, CDR2 FYNNEI. Trimming removed 0 bases at V and 2 bases at J, with 14 bases between. The CDR3 loop spans 16 amino acids. The CDR3 DNA is TGTGCCAGCAGTGAAGCGCTTCTAAGGGGGACCTACGAGCAGTACTTC. Protein product: CASSEALLRGTYEQYF.

The chain carries TRBV7-2 and TRBJ2-3, with 10 bases matching TRBD2. Trimming removed 8 bases from V and 5 bases from J; junction bases left unmatched: 13. From germline, CDR1 is SGHTA and CDR2 FQGNSA. CDR3 length: 16 residues. CDR3 region: CASGKLAGNRGDTQYF. CDR3 in DNA: TGTGCCAGCGGAAAACTAGCGGGAAACCGGGGAGATACGCAGTATTTT.

This clone appeared a single time. V usage is TRBV7-3 and J usage is TRBJ2-1; D is possibly TRBD2 (5 bases). V was cut by 5 bases and J by 6 bases, with 20 bases left in between. Germline V gene data show CDR1 as SGHTA and CDR2 as FQGTGA. CDR3 length: 16 amino acids. CDR3 nucleotide sequence: TGTGCCAGCAGCCTGCCCTCTGTTCGGACTTTCAATGAGCAGTTCTTC. It specifies CASSLPSVRTFNEQFF.

This clone appeared a few times. The rearrangement joins TRBV11-1 to TRBJ2-1, with a possible D match to TRBD2 (6 bases). Germline CDR1 is SGHAT and CDR2 is FQDESV (reference sequence). The V gene lost 3 bases and the J gene lost 4 bases, with 7 bases spanning the gap. This CDR3 contains 13 residues. CDR3 nucleotide sequence: TGTGCCAGCAGCTTGGGGGGATACAATGAGCAGTTCTTC. Protein sequence: CASSLGGYNEQFF.

This clone appeared once. The chain carries TRBV2 and TRBJ2-7; D may be TRBD2 (5 bases). This CDR3 is built from 13 residues. Trimming took 4 bases from V and 6 from J, leaving 13 bases between them. From germline, CDR1 is SNHLY and CDR2 FYNNEI. The CDR3 loop reads CASSGGSIGEQYF. CDR3 nucleotides: TGTGCCAGCAGTGGAGGGAGTATTGGCGAGCAGTACTTC.

This clone appeared a few times. J is TRBJ2-1 and V is TRBV19; 7 bases agree with TRBD2. The CDR3 loop spans 14 amino acids. Looked up from germline, CDR1 is LNHDA and CDR2 is SQIVND (reference sequence). V lost 7 bases to trimming and J lost 3 bases; unmatched junction nucleotides: 6. CDR3 DNA sequence: TGTGCCAGTAAAAAGCGGGACGGCTACAATGAGCAGTTCTTC. Translated: CASKKRDGYNEQFF.

This clone was recorded once. This sequence joins TRBV7-3 and TRBJ2-5; TRBD1 matches 7 bases. This CDR3 is 13 amino acids long. CDR1 and CDR2 (germline): SGHTA, FQGTGA. V shed 5 bases, J shed 1 base, and the junction held 1 base outside the gene matches. CDR3 protein: CASSRDSQETQYF. CDR3 coding DNA: TGTGCCAGCAGCCGGGACAGCCAAGAGACCCAGTACTTC.

This chain links TRBV4-3 with TRBJ2-1, with 11 bases lining up with TRBD2. V lost 0 bases and J lost 3; bases outside the gene matches: 1. Germline CDR1 and CDR2: LGHNA and YSLEER. The CDR3 is 16 residues long. CDR3 coding DNA: TGCGCCAGCAGCCAAGAAACTAGCGGGGGCTACAATGAGCAGTTCTTC. It specifies CASSQETSGGYNEQFF.

This chain links TRBV28 with TRBJ1-2; 7 nucleotides align to TRBD1. This CDR3 is built from 15 residues. Germline V gene lookup returns CDR1 MDHEN and CDR2 SYDVKM. With 3 bases clipped from V and 7 bases from J, the junction kept 11 bases outside the gene matches. The CDR3 coding sequence is TGTGCCAGCAGTTTCAATGACAGGGCCGGGGTTGGCTACACCTTC. This sequence encodes CASSFNDRAGVGYTF.

This chain connects TRBV7-6 to TRBJ1-1, with 7 nucleotides matching TRBD1. CDR3 length: 15 amino acids. CDR1 is SGHVS and CDR2 is FNYEAQ in the germline V gene. V shed 4 bases and J 2 bases; nucleotides not matched to a gene: 7. CDR3 nucleotide sequence: TGTGCCAGCAGCTCGTTGACAGGGTTCAACACTGAAGCTTTCTTT. This sequence encodes CASSSLTGFNTEAFF. The full variable domain, rest sourced from reference TRBV7-6 and TRBJ1-1, is GAGVSQSPRYKVTKRGQDVALRCDPISGHVSLYWYRQALGQGPEFLTYFNYEAQQDKSGLPNDRFSAERPEGSISTLTIQRTEQRDSAMYRCASSSLTGFNTEAFFGQGTRLTVV.

The V gene is TRBV28, the J gene TRBJ1-5; D remains ambiguous. V was trimmed by 1 base and J by 0 bases, leaving 10 bases between them. CDR1 MDHEN and CDR2 SYDVKM come from the germline V gene. The length of the CDR3 is 16 residues. The CDR3 sequence: CASSLLGGFSNQPQHF. CDR3 DNA sequence: TGTGCCAGCAGTTTATTGGGCGGGTTTAGCAATCAGCCCCAGCATTTT.

V and J are TRBV14 and TRBJ2-2; TRBD1 might be the D (5 bases). V was shortened by 3 bases and J by 1 base, with 12 bases between the two germline ends. The CDR3 sequence is 16 residues long. Germline V gives CDR1 SGHDN, CDR2 FVKESK. The CDR3 loop is CASSQSSQGNTGELFF. The CDR3 DNA follows: TGTGCCAGCAGCCAGTCGAGTCAGGGGAACACCGGGGAGCTGTTTTTT.

V gene TRBV5-6 combines with J gene TRBJ2-1; D is undetermined. V lost 2 bases, J lost 0 bases, and 9 bases lay in between. The CDR3 has 15 amino acids. CDR1 and CDR2 (germline): SGHDT, YYEEEE. The chain's CDR3 is CASSFFEFSYNEQFF. The CDR3 nucleotides read TGTGCCAGCAGCTTCTTCGAGTTCTCCTACAATGAGCAGTTCTTC.